These 5 T cell receptor beta chains were all obtained from the same sample, sequenced in a study of cytomegalovirus exposure and HLA in healthy donors. With 60 Vbeta and 13 Jbeta primers, the PCR was carried out. Libraries were prepared by immunoSEQ multiplex PCR; TCRdb keeps only in-frame clonotypes and omits some of them. The sample includes 250,000 or so clones, about nine tenths seen only once; the top ten take roughly 1.5%. Specimen: PBMCs. These receptors were obtained from a girl between 2 and 10 years old in good health and CMV-seronegative.

The CDR3 region has the DNA TGTGCCAGCAGTGTCGCAGATACGCAGTATTTT. Protein product: CASSVADTQYF. This chain joins TRBV27 and TRBJ2-3; D ambiguous. The ends were cut back, 5 bases at V and 4 bases at J, with 4 bases in the middle. CDR1 and CDR2 from the germline V gene are MNHEY and SMNVEV (reference sequence). This CDR3 contains 11 residues.

The chain uses TRBV5-6 and TRBJ2-1, with 12 bases matching TRBD2. V was pared by 4 bases and J by 3 bases, with 2 bases of the junction left unmatched. The CDR3 is 15 residues long. Germline V gives CDR1 SGHDT, CDR2 YYEEEE. The CDR3 spells CASSKGLAGYNEQFF. CDR3 bases: TGTGCCAGCAGCAAGGGACTAGCGGGCTACAATGAGCAGTTCTTC.

In its sample, this clone was seen once. The chain combines TRBV11-2 with TRBJ1-5, with 11 nucleotides matching TRBD1. CDR1 and CDR2 from the germline V gene are SGHAT and FQNNGV. V shed 5 bases, J shed 3 bases, and the junction held 3 bases outside the gene matches. The CDR3 has 15 residues. CDR3 residues: CASSRDRGNNQPQHF. CDR3 bases: TGTGCCAGCAGCCGGGACAGGGGGAACAATCAGCCCCAGCATTTT.

The CDR3 loop reads CASSSGQAPYEQYF. The CDR3, as DNA: TGTGCCAGCAGCTCGGGACAGGCCCCCTACGAGCAGTACTTC. This sequence joins TRBV11-3 and TRBJ2-7; 8 nucleotides agree with TRBD1. The CDR3 length is 14 residues. V shed 4 bases, J shed 2 bases, and the junction held 4 bases outside the gene matches. Per the germline V gene, CDR1 is SGHNT and CDR2 is YENEEA.

The chain has TRBV6-6 and TRBJ2-7, with 7 bases lining up with TRBD1. The V segment lost 2 bases and the J segment 2 bases; nucleotides outside the gene matches: 3. Germline V gene sequence: CDR1 MNHNY, CDR2 SVGAGI (reference sequence). CDR3 length: 14 residues. The CDR3 sequence: CASSYETGPYEQYF. CDR3 DNA sequence: TGTGCCAGCAGTTACGAGACAGGGCCCTACGAGCAGTACTTC.